The rows below give T cell receptor beta chains drawn from one sample of a study of CD8+CD57+ T cells in acquired aplastic anemia. TCRdb re-derived calls from the reads in MiXCR, one entry per CDR3 protein. The data show about 290,000 distinct CDR3 sequences, around three fifths seen once. The sequenced sample was sorted CD4+, CD8+, or CD8+CD57+ T cells (not recorded which) from PBMCs. These receptors originate from a human donor with aplastic anemia. Each CDR3 is given with its conserved first and last residue. The D gene is left open where the match is weak. Not every row has a clone size; where given, it reads once, few, many or a size class.

D gene,clone size,V gene,J gene,CDR3 DNA,CDR3 protein
-,few,TRBV24-1,TRBJ2-5,TGTGCCACCAGTGACCCTAGCGAGCAAGAGACCCAGTACTTC,CATSDPSEQETQYF
-,many,TRBV18,TRBJ1-2,TGTGCCAGCTCACCCCTCGGGGGTGGCTACACCTTC,CASSPLGGGYTF
TRBD1,-,TRBV29-1,TRBJ1-2,TGCAGCGTTGAAAGTCGGGGCAGGGGGCTCGGCTACACCTTC,CSVESRGRGLGYTF
TRBD1,once,TRBV7-8,TRBJ1-6,TGTGCCAGCTCGTCAGGGGGGTTTGGTTCACCCCTCCACTTT,CASSSGGFGSPLHF
-,few,TRBV29-1,TRBJ2-3,TGCAGCGTCTGTCCGGGACTGGCCTACACAGATACGCAGTATTTT,CSVCPGLAYTDTQYF
-,-,TRBV7-3,TRBJ1-2,TGTGCCAGCAGCTTAGAGGATAACTATGGCTACACCTTC,CASSLEDNYGYTF
-,-,TRBV29-1,TRBJ2-7,TGCAGCGTCGGGGTAGGGTACGAGCAGTACTTC,CSVGVGYEQYF
TRBD2,-,TRBV20-1,TRBJ2-7,TGCAGTCAGGGACTAGCGATGACTGGCGAGCAGTACTTC,CSQGLAMTGEQYF
TRBD2,many,TRBV11-2,TRBJ2-1,TGTGCCAGCAGCCCCCTAGTGGCGGGGGAGTACGATGAGCAGTTCTTC,CASSPLVAGEYDEQFF
-,-,TRBV29-1,TRBJ2-7,TGCAGCGTTGAAAACCCGAGACGACCCAATGCCTACGAGCAGTACTTC,CSVENPRRPNAYEQYF
-,many,TRBV12-3/TRBV12-4,TRBJ1-2,TGTGCCAGCACCGCCCGCTCCTATGGCTACATCTTC,CASTARSYGYIF
-,-,TRBV13,TRBJ1-5,TGTGCCAGCAGCTTACAGGGAAAACTTCAGCCCCAGCATTTT,CASSLQGKLQPQHF
TRBD2,-,TRBV7-6,TRBJ2-1,TGTGCCAGCAGCTTAGGTAGCGGGGGGACCAATGAGCAGTTCTTC,CASSLGSGGTNEQFF
TRBD1,-,TRBV10-1,TRBJ1-1,TGCGCCAGCAGTCAGGGACAGGGAGACACTGAAGCTTTCTTT,CASSQGQGDTEAFF
-,many,TRBV7-9,TRBJ2-3,TGTGCCAGCAGCCTGACTAGTGGCGGGACAGATACGCAGTATTTT,CASSLTSGGTDTQYF
-,few,TRBV20-1,TRBJ1-5,TGCAGTGCTCAAGACACGTTCGATCAGCCCCAGCATTTT,CSAQDTFDQPQHF
-,few,TRBV19,TRBJ2-7,TGTGCCAGTAGTATAACGTCCGGCAGCAGCTACGAGCAGTACTTC,CASSITSGSSYEQYF
TRBD2,many,TRBV27,TRBJ2-3,TGTGCCAGCAAAAGCGGGGGGGCAGATACGCAGTATTTT,CASKSGGADTQYF
-,-,TRBV20-1,TRBJ2-7,TGCAGTGCTAGAGCGGGAGAAAATCGACATAGCTCCTACGAGCAGTACTTC,CSARAGENRHSSYEQYF
-,many,TRBV19,TRBJ1-2,TGTGCCTCCGAGCGCGGGGGGTATGGCTACACCTTC,CASERGGYGYTF
-,-,TRBV2,TRBJ1-5,TGTGCCAGCTGCCTACAGAGCAATCAGCCCCAGCATTTT,CASCLQSNQPQHF
-,-,TRBV10-3,TRBJ1-5,TGTGCCATCAGTGATGGAGACAACCAGCCCCAGCATTTT,CAISDGDNQPQHF
TRBD2,-,TRBV29-1,TRBJ2-7,TGCAGTGGTGGTAGCGGGAGTGGCCTTAGCGAGCAGTACTTC,CSGGSGSGLSEQYF
-,-,TRBV25-1,TRBJ2-5,TGTGCCAGCAGTGAAGAGGGTCCAATCTGGGAGACCCAGTACTTC,CASSEEGPIWETQYF
-,-,TRBV24-1,TRBJ2-1,TGTGCCACTAGTGATTTGTCTTTGCCCTACAATGAGCAGTTCTTC,CATSDLSLPYNEQFF
-,-,TRBV6-1,TRBJ2-5,TGTGCCAGCAGTTCCTACAGAGAAGAGACCCAGTACTTC,CASSSYREETQYF
TRBD2,-,TRBV2,TRBJ2-5,TGTGCCAGCAGTGAGCTAGCGGGGCAGACCCAGCCCCAGTACTTC,CASSELAGQTQPQYF
TRBD1,-,TRBV15,TRBJ1-2,TGTGCCACCTTTGGGACAGGGGGCGATCTCATCTATGGCTACACCTTC,CATFGTGGDLIYGYTF
-,-,TRBV9,TRBJ1-6,TGTGCCAGCAGCGTCTTAAACGTGGGGGAAACACCCCTCCACTTT,CASSVLNVGETPLHF
-,-,TRBV7-2,TRBJ2-5,TGTGCCAGCAGCTTGGCAGGGCGGGTGGAGGAGACCCAGTACTTC,CASSLAGRVEETQYF
TRBD2,many,TRBV2,TRBJ2-7,TGTGCCAGCAGGATAGCGGGTTCCGAGCAGTACTTC,CASRIAGSEQYF
-,many,TRBV24-1,TRBJ1-5,TGTGCCACCAGTGGGGCGGTCCAGCATTTT,CATSGAVQHF
-,-,TRBV11-2,TRBJ1-2,TGTGCCAGCAGCTTAGTCCAGGGTGCCTATGGCTACACCTTC,CASSLVQGAYGYTF
TRBD1,-,TRBV7-9,TRBJ1-2,TGTGCCAGCAGAACCCAGGGGGCCGACTATGGCTACACCTTC,CASRTQGADYGYTF
TRBD2,-,TRBV10-1,TRBJ2-7,TGCGCCAGCAGGTCGCTAGCGGGAGGCTCCTACGAGCAGTACTTC,CASRSLAGGSYEQYF
-,few,TRBV10-3,TRBJ2-1,TGTGCCATCAGTGAGTCTCGAGGGACTGAGCAGTTCTTC,CAISESRGTEQFF
TRBD2,many,TRBV14,TRBJ2-3,TGTGCCAGCAGCCCCCTGACTAGCGGGGGCACAGATACGCAGTATTTT,CASSPLTSGGTDTQYF
TRBD1,-,TRBV14,TRBJ1-3,TGTGCCTGGAGGGACAGGGGGCATGGAAACACCGTATATTTT,CAWRDRGHGNTVYF
-,once,TRBV24-1,TRBJ1-2,TGTGCCACCAGTGATTTGGCGGGGTACGATGGCTACACCTTC,CATSDLAGYDGYTF
TRBD1,few,TRBV7-8,TRBJ2-7,TGTGCCAGCAGCCCGAGACGGACAGGGGGTGGCTACGAGCAGTACTTC,CASSPRRTGGGYEQYF
TRBD2,-,TRBV7-6,TRBJ2-7,TGTGCCAGCAGCTTAGGGGAGGGAATACCCTACGAGCAGTACTTC,CASSLGEGIPYEQYF
-,-,TRBV10-3,TRBJ2-7,TGTGCCATCAGTGAGGTAGCCTACGAGCAGTACTTC,CAISEVAYEQYF
TRBD1,-,TRBV5-1,TRBJ2-5,TGTGCCAGCAGCTACCGACAGGGGAGAGAGACCCAGTACTTC,CASSYRQGRETQYF
TRBD1,many,TRBV5-1,TRBJ2-7,TGCGCCAGCAGCCCCGTTGCAGGGGGCTCCTACGAGCAGTACTTC,CASSPVAGGSYEQYF
-,-,TRBV11-2,TRBJ2-5,TGTGCCAGCAGCTTAGTGGCTACGGAGACCCAGTACTTC,CASSLVATETQYF